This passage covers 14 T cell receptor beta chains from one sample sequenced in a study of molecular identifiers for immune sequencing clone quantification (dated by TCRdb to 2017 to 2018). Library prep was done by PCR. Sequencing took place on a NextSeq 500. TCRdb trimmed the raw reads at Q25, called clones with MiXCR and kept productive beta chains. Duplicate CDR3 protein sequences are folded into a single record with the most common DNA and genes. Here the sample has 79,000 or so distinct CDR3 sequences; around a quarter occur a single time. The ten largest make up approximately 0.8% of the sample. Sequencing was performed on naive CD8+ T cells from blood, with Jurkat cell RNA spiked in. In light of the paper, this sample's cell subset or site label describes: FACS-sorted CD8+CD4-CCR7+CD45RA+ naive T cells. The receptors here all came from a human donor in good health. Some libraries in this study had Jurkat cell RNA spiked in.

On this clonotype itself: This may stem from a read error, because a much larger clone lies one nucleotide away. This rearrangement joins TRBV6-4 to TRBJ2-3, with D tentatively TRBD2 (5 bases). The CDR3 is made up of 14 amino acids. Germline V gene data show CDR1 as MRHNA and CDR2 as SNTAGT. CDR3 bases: TGTGCCAGCAGTGCGGACTCCTATACAGATGCGCAGTATTTT. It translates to CASSADSYTDAQYF.

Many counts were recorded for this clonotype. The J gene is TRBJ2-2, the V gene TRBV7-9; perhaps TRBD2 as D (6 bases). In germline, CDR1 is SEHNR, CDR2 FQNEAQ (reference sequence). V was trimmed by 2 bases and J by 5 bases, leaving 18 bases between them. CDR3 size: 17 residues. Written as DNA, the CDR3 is TGTGCCAGCAGCTTACCCGTTCTAGCGCCGGGGACCGGGGAGCTGTTTTTT. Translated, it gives CASSLPVLAPGTGELFF.

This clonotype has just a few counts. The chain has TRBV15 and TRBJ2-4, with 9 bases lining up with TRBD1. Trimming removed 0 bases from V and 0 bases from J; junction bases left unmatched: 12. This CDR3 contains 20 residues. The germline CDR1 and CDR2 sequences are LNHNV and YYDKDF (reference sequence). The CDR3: CATSRDPGDRGALAKNIQYF. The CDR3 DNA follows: TGTGCCACCAGCAGAGATCCGGGTGACAGGGGGGCTCTAGCCAAAAACATTCAGTACTTC.

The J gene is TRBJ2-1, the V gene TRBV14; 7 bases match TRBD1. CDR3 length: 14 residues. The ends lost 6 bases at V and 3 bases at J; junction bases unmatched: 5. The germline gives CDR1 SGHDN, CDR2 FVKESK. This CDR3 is CASRQGIHYNEQFF. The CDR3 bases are TGTGCCAGCAGACAGGGGATCCACTACAATGAGCAGTTCTTC.

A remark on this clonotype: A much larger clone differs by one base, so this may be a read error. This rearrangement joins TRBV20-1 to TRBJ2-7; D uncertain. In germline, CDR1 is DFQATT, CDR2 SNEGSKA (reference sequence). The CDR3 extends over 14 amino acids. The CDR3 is CSARDSTENYDQYF. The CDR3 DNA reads TGCAGTGCTAGAGATTCCACAGAAAACTACGACCAGTACTTC.

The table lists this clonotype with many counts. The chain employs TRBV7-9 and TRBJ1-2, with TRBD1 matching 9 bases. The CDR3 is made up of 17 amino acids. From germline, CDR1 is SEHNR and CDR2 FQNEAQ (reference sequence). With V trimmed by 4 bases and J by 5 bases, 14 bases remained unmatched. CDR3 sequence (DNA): TGTGCCAGCAGCTCGGTAGGACAGGGGTCACCGCTTTATGGCTACACCTTC. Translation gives CASSSVGQGSPLYGYTF.

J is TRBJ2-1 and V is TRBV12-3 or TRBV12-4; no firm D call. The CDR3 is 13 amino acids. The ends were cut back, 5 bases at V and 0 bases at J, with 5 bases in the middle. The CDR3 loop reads CASSTFSYNEQFF. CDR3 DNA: TGTGCCAGCAGTACGTTCTCCTACAATGAGCAGTTCTTC.

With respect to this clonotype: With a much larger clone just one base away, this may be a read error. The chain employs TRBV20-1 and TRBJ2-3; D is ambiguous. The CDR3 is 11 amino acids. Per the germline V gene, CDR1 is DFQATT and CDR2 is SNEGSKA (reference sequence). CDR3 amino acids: CGEKELDTQYF. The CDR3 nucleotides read TGCGGTGAGAAGGAGTTAGATACGCAGTATTTT.

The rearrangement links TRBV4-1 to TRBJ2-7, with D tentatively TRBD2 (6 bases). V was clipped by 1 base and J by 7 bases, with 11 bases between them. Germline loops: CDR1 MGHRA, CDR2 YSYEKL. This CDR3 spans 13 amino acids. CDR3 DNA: TGCGCCAGCAGCCAAGTCCCCCGGGGGGAGCAGTACTTC. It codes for CASSQVPRGEQYF.

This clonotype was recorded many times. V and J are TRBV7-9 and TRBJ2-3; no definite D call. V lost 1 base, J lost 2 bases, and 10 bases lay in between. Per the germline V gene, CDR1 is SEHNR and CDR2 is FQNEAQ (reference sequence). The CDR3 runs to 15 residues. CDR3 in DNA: TGTGCCAGCAGCTTAGAGGGCAGAGACACAGATACGCAGTATTTT. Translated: CASSLEGRDTDTQYF.

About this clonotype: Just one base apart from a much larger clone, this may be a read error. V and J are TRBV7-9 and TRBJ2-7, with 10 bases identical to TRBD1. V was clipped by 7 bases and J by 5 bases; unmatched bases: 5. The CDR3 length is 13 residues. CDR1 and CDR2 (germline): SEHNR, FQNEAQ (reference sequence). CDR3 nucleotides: TGTGCCAGCACTGGGACAGGGGTGCACGAGCAGTACTTC. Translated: CASTGTGVHEQYF.

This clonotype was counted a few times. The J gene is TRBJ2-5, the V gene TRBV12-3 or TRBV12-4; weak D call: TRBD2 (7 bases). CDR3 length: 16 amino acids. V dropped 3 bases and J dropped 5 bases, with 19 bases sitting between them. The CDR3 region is CASSLIGGAHMETQYF. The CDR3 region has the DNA TGTGCCAGCAGTTTGATTGGGGGGGCGCATATGGAGACCCAGTACTTC.

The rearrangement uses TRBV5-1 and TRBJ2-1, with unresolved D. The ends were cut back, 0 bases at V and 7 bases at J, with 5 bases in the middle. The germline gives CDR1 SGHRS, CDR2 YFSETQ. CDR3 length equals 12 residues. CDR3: CASSLDKNEQFF. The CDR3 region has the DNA TGCGCCAGCAGCTTGGACAAGAATGAGCAGTTCTTC.

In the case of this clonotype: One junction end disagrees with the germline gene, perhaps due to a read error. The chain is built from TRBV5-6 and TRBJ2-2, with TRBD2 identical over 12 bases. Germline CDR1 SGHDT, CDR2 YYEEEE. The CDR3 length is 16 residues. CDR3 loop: CAGLAGGPNSPGGLFF. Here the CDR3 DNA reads TGTGCAGGCCTAGCGGGAGGGCCGAACTCCCCCGGGGGGCTGTTTTTT.